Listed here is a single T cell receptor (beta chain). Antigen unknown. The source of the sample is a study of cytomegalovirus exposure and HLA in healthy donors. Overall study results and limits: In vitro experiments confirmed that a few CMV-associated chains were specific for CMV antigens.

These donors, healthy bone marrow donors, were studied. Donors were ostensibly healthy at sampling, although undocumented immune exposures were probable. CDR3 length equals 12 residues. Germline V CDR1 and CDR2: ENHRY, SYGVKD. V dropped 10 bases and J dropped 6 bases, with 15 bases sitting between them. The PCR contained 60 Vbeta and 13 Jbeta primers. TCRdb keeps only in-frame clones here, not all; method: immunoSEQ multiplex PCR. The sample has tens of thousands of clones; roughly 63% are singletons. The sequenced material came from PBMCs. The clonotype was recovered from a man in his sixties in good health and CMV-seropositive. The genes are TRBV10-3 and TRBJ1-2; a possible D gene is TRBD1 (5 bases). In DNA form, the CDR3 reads TGTGCCACTCTCAAGGGGCGGCATGGCTACACCTTC. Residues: CATLKGRHGYTF.